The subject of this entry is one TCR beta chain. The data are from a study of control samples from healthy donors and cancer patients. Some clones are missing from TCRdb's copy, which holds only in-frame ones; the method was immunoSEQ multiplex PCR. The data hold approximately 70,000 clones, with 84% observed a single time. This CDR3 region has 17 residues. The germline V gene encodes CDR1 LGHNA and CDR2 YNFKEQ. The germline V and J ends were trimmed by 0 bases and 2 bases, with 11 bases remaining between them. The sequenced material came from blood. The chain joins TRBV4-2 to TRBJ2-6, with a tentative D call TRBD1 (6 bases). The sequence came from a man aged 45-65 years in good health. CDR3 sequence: CASSQDQDSTGANVLTF. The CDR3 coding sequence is TGTGCCAGCAGCCAAGACCAGGACAGCACTGGGGCCAACGTCCTGACTTTC.